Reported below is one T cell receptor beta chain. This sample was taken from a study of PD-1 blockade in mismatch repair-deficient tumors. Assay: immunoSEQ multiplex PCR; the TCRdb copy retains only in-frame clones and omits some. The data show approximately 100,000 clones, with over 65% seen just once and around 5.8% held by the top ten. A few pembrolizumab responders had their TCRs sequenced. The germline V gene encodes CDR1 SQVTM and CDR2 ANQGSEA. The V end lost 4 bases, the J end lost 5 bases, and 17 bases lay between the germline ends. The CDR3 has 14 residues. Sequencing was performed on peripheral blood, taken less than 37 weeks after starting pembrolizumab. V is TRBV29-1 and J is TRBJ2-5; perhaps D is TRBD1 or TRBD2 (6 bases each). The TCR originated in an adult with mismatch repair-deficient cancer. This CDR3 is CSVAHRGGRETQYF. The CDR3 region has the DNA TGCAGCGTTGCCCACCGAGGGGGGAGGGAGACCCAGTACTTC.